The rows below give T cell receptor beta chains drawn from one sample of a study of CD8+ T cells in alopecia areata. Profiling relied on immunoSEQ multiplex PCR, and the TCRdb table lists in-frame clones only, not all of them. The repertoire holds about 64,000 clones, with 44% as singletons. The sequencing input was NKG2D-low CD8+ T cells sorted from blood. The receptors originated from a human donor with alopecia areata. Each CDR3 is given without its conserved first and last residue.

J: TRBJ2-7
length: 9
V: TRBV7-9
CDR3: ASSPGWEQY

J: TRBJ2-7
length: 11
V: TRBV27
CDR3: ASSTGVGYEQY

J: TRBJ2-5
length: 13
V: TRBV7-9
CDR3: ASSSPQVDQETQY

J: TRBJ2-1
length: 13
V: TRBV10-3
CDR3: AIGNSGSNYNEQF

J: TRBJ2-1
length: 13
V: TRBV10-3
CDR3: AISESEGGPYEQF

J: TRBJ2-1
length: 13
V: TRBV4-1
CDR3: ASSQASGSRNEQF

J: TRBJ2-3
length: 12
V: TRBV28
CDR3: ASSLSQDTDTQY

J: TRBJ2-2
length: 12
V: TRBV6-1
CDR3: ASSPGTDTGELF

J: TRBJ1-1
length: 9
V: TRBV30
CDR3: AWGLNTEAF

J: TRBJ2-7
length: 12
V: TRBV11-2
CDR3: ASSLVRSSYEQY

J: TRBJ2-7
length: 9
V: TRBV19
CDR3: ASSMEDEQY

J: TRBJ2-5
length: 12
V: TRBV25-1
CDR3: ASSDAGGQKTQY

J: TRBJ2-7
length: 12
V: TRBV7-9
CDR3: ASSLDRGQYEQY

J: TRBJ2-7
length: 11
V: TRBV7-6
CDR3: ASSLGRSYEQY

J: TRBJ2-5
length: 14
V: TRBV7-9
CDR3: ASSAGQRGGRETQY

J: TRBJ2-1
length: 13
V: TRBV4-3
CDR3: ASSQAISGVYEQF

J: TRBJ1-4
length: 11
V: TRBV27
CDR3: ASSLSLGAGVF

J: TRBJ2-2
length: 11
V: TRBV5-6
CDR3: ASQLTNTGELF

J: TRBJ2-7
length: 12
V: TRBV5-1
CDR3: ASSLGTNLYEQY

J: TRBJ2-7
length: 11
V: TRBV27
CDR3: ASSLGQHYEQY

J: TRBJ1-1
length: 12
V: TRBV29-1
CDR3: SVEYPGGYTEAF

J: TRBJ2-2
length: 16
V: TRBV27
CDR3: ASQLRSKGQDDTGELF

J: TRBJ2-3
length: 13
V: TRBV9
CDR3: ASSVASGDTDTQY

J: TRBJ2-5
length: 13
V: TRBV27
CDR3: ASSLFSGVGETQY

J: TRBJ2-4
length: 10
V: TRBV9
CDR3: ASSGVGDIQY

J: TRBJ2-7
length: 15
V: TRBV7-9
CDR3: ASSFRLAGPQPYEQY

J: TRBJ1-1
length: 12
V: TRBV29-1
CDR3: SPRGGRENTEAF

J: TRBJ2-7
length: 12
V: TRBV7-2
CDR3: ASSFGGMGYEQY

J: TRBJ2-3
length: 14
V: TRBV5-6
CDR3: ASSLVWREDTDTQY

J: TRBJ1-2
length: 12
V: TRBV29-1
CDR3: SVTDRLANYGYT

J: TRBJ2-2
length: 17
V: TRBV23-1
CDR3: ASSAKGQGAVSNTGELF